This T cell receptor (beta chain) derives from a study of blood T cell repertoires in COVID-19 (TCRdb year 2020). Some background on the complete study: Samples from collaborators originated in the United States, Italy and Spain and spanned both the acute and convalescent phases of COVID-19. The prospective study material was composed of cDNA or gDNA derived from T cells, B-cell-depleted T cells, or PBMCs. Subjects who had been exposed to COVID-19, were actively infected with it, or had recovered from it provided the deeply sampled blood TCRbeta repertoires that made up the dataset. A freely available public database, intended as a resource for researchers studying the immune response to SARS-CoV-2, is where the repertoires were released. The samples were drawn from the first 160 participants of the ongoing ImmuneRACE study and from 1,254 subjects provided by 6 global collaborators. Nearly every sample came with metadata listing a de-identified subject ID, COVID-19 status, age in years and sex. Where available, HLA class I and class II types were taken from metadata supplied by the sample provider and were not determined by assay-based typing. What the authors observed across the whole study: The amount of clinical and demographic metadata varied by source and participant and was provided uncurated.

The collaborating institutions used their own protocols to collect whole blood in K2EDTA tubes. Collaborator samples were shipped for TCRbeta analysis as frozen whole blood, isolated PBMCs, or DNA extracted from either sample type. The immunoSEQ Assay, a bias-controlled multiplex PCR, was used to amplify TCRbeta CDR3 regions from genomic DNA. As for the authors' bioinformatics: The number of nucleated cells in each sample was estimated from the amplification of reference gene primers within the assay. Sequence reads were collapsed and filtered to measure the absolute abundance of every unique TCRbeta CDR3 rearrangement. Productive Simpson clonality was computed per sample as the square root of Simpson's diversity index over productive rearrangements. This immuneACCESS table, as held by TCRdb, lists in-frame sequences with V and J called but not all clones. Of the missing ones, under half trace to an unresolved V gene in checked studies; the others have no known cause. V and J calls and clone size are given by that table; D and trimming were obtained from the DNA. The sample data list 65,000 or so clones, and approximately 84% of these were observed just once. The ten biggest clones cover roughly 23% of the sample.

A note on this clone: Its recognized antigen is unknown. Base qualities are missing; no much larger clone stands one base away.

Material: peripheral blood. The clonotype originates from a human donor in a cohort sampled during active COVID-19.

The CDR3 protein sequence reads: CATSRGSGGAAQYF. In nucleotide form, the sequence is TGTGCCACCAGCAGAGGCAGCGGGGGGGCCGCCCAGTACTTC. The rearranged segments are TRBV15 and TRBJ2-5; TRBD2 matches 10 bases in the middle. The CDR1 and CDR2 encoded by the germline V gene (reference sequence) are LNHNV and YYDKDF. For this chain, trimming is 1 base at the V end and 9 bases at the J end, and the number of junction bases without a gene match is 5. The CDR3 measures 14 amino acids from cysteine to phenylalanine. The only DNA kept is the CDR3, 42 bases in frame from the first base.